The entry below describes one T cell receptor (beta chain). Its cognate antigen has yet to be identified. No much larger clone is present one base from it, and per-base qualities are unavailable. The germline ends are 13 bases apart after V is trimmed by 0 bases and J by 0 bases. Inclusive of the bounding cysteine and phenylalanine, the CDR3 is 17 residues long. Only CDR3 DNA is held: 51 bases, read in frame from base 1. CDR1 and CDR2 (ENHRY, SYGVKD) derive from the germline V gene. This sample was included in a study of identical twins (dated by TCRdb to the mid-2010s). Regarding the study in general: To test whether fetal clonotypes persist, this study deep-sequenced TCR alpha and beta repertoires from monozygotic twins, from unrelated adults of various ages, and from cord blood. To rule out contamination, the twin experiments were replicated at different times with different library preparation protocols.

Results the study describes overall, beyond this receptor: Invariant T cells such as MAIT and iNKT could partly confound zero-insertion analyses, although diverse VJ usage argued against such confounding for most clonotypes. Because the same donors could not be followed over many years, the conclusions depended on cross-sectional statistical analysis. Out-of-frame TCR alpha sequences shared between twins showed an excess of low generation-probability sequences compared with coincidental sharing between unrelated individuals. In monozygotic twins, recombination models systematically underestimated out-of-frame TCR alpha sharing, but the models matched the sharing seen between unrelated individuals. Abundant cord blood beta clonotypes had fewer insertions, young adult naive repertoires showed a similar but weaker trend, and memory repertoires showed no such trend. The excess sharing between twins in beta out-of-frame sequences was weaker because fewer shared sequences reduced the signal-to-noise ratio.

Libraries were made using 5' RACE. The data were produced on an Illumina HiSeq 2000. Template switching introduced a universal primer binding site; the final cDNA contained a unique molecular identifier, enabling accurate counting of TCR cDNA molecules. Specific primers in the conserved constant-segment region were used to synthesize first-strand cDNA for the TCR alpha and beta chains. To control for contamination, every cDNA library carried two barcodes: a SMART-Mk sample barcode plus Illumina barcodes. TruSeq adapter sequences along with Illumina sample barcodes were introduced in two successive PCR steps. The Illumina HiSeq platform was used with custom primers to sequence TCR alpha and beta cDNA libraries. The paper's processing steps were these. MiGEC processed the raw reads to extract unique molecular identifiers, while MiXCR was used to determine the CDR3 positions. Recombination models were inferred per individual with the repgenHMM and IGoR tools using an EM algorithm. Shared clonotype analysis was performed with the tcR package in R, normalizing sharing by the product of cloneset sizes. To study raw recombination free of thymic and clonal selection effects, out-of-frame nonproductive sequences were analyzed. TCRdb handled the public reads itself, with Q25 trimming in fastp and clone calling in MiXCR, and kept productive beta chains. Merged by CDR3 protein, the rows form single entries marked with the most common genes and DNA. These V and J calls derive from TCRdb rather than the authors' analysis. A total of about 530,000 distinct CDR3 sequences appear in this sample, approximately 20% of them only once. The ten top clones hold more than 0.4% of the sample.

All donors were healthy Caucasians. Three pairs of female monozygotic twins, all aged about 18 to 29 years, were included in the twin cohort. CD4+ and CD8+ T cell populations were isolated with positive isolation kits from Invitrogen. The same data also contributed to another study, on yellow fever vaccine responses in identical twins. The second study also describes: According to the authors, in identical twins the way T cells responded to vaccination appeared partly convergent and partly personalized. Focusing on identical twins, the study followed the T cell clones that responded to the vaccine, and did so with precision.

Sequenced: CD4+ T cells sorted from blood. The clonotype originates from a woman younger than 30 in good health. The rearranged chain carries TRBV10-3 and TRBJ2-3, and possibly TRBD1, on 7 matching bases. CDR3 region: CAISESLTGRSTDTQYF. Read as DNA, the sequence is TGTGCCATCAGTGAGTCCCTGACAGGGAGGAGCACAGATACGCAGTATTTT.